The present T cell receptor beta chain was sequenced within a study of naive and memory T cell subsets. Whole-study results and caveats: TCR transcript changes with activation or differentiation may affect this RNA method.

The junction had 8 bases not matched to a gene; V was cut back by 4 bases and J by 1 base. Germline V gives CDR1 SGDLS, CDR2 YYNGEE. This CDR3 region has 16 residues. Four PCR rounds used nested alpha and beta constant region primers plus the SP2 primer. Alpha and beta constant region primers primed reverse transcription for blood and skin samples. TCRdb passed the 5' RACE reads through MiXCR, listing each CDR3 protein once. The repertoire holds around 56,000 distinct CDR3 sequences, with less than 10% as singletons. This clonotype showed up just a few times. What it binds is unknown. The library had UMIs added by 3' ligation of an oligonucleotide to TCR cDNA. Unsorted total RNA, roughly 1 to 1,100 ng, was DNase treated before reverse transcription.

This clonotype was sampled from a female donor in good health. The J gene is TRBJ2-5, the V gene TRBV9, with 9 bases lining up with TRBD1. CDR3 amino acids: CASSRWGQGVQETQYF. CDR3 nucleotide sequence: TGTGCCAGCAGCAGGTGGGGACAGGGAGTCCAAGAGACCCAGTACTTC.